Shown below are 15 T cell receptor beta chains from a single sample sequenced in a study of blood T cell repertoires in COVID-19. The repertoire was sequenced with immunoSEQ multiplex PCR; TCRdb's copy has only in-frame clones and lacks some. Of about 140,000 clones in the sample, 80% to 90% were seen once. The sequenced sample consisted of peripheral blood. These TCRs come from a woman of 80 years or more with acute or convalescent COVID-19.

The J gene is TRBJ1-4, the V gene TRBV5-6, with D possibly TRBD1 on 5 matching bases. The CDR3 is 17 amino acids. V was pared by 5 bases and J by 1 base, with 18 bases between. The V gene's germline CDR1 is SGHDT and CDR2 YYEEEE. This CDR3 reads CASSLRILQGTNEKLFF. In DNA, the CDR3 is TGTGCCAGCAGTCTCAGAATTCTCCAGGGAACTAATGAAAAACTGTTTTTT.

The rearrangement uses TRBV3-1 (or the pseudogene TRBV3-2) and TRBJ1-1; D call uncertain. Trimming took 6 bases from V and 1 from J, leaving 15 bases between them. From germline, CDR1 is LGHDT and CDR2 YNNKEL (reference sequence). The CDR3 spans 15 residues. The CDR3 DNA reads TGTGCCAGCAGACGGGTGCAGACCTCGAACACTGAAGCTTTCTTT. Its protein is CASRRVQTSNTEAFF.

CDR3 loop: CASSLVGTTGGPRNTIYF. The DNA for the CDR3 is TGTGCCAGCAGCTTAGTGGGCACAACAGGGGGCCCCAGAAACACCATATATTTT. The chain combines TRBV7-2 with TRBJ1-3; 9 bases are shared with TRBD1. Unmatched junction bases numbered 12, after V lost 1 base and J lost 5 bases. CDR1 is SGHTA, CDR2 FQGNSA, per germline. CDR3 length: 18 residues.

CDR3 amino acids: CASSQDNRRSPLHF. In DNA, the CDR3 is TGCGCCAGCAGCCAAGATAACAGGAGATCACCCCTCCACTTT. The chain links TRBV4-3 to TRBJ1-6, with TRBD1 as a possible D gene (5 bases). Trimming stripped 0 bases from V and 10 bases from J, with 10 bases between. This CDR3 is built from 14 residues. Germline assignment: CDR1 LGHNA and CDR2 YSLEER.

The J gene is TRBJ1-1, the V gene TRBV30; 7 nucleotides align to TRBD1. The germline V gene has CDR1 GTSNPN and CDR2 SVGIG (reference sequence). Trimming cost V 0 bases and J 11 bases; bases outside gene matches: 12. This CDR3 is 14 amino acids long. This CDR3 reads CAWSVIETGVSAFF. The CDR3 DNA reads as TGTGCCTGGAGTGTAATAGAAACAGGGGTATCCGCTTTCTTT.

The chain is built from TRBV4-1 and TRBJ2-1, with 9 bases identical to TRBD1. CDR1 and CDR2 (germline): MGHRA, YSYEKL. V gave up 3 bases and J gave up 1 base; unmatched junction bases: 7. This CDR3 spans 17 amino acids. The CDR3 DNA reads TGCGCCAGCAGCCACCGGCGGGGACAGGGATCCTACAATGAGCAGTTCTTC. Its protein product is CASSHRRGQGSYNEQFF.

The chain is built from TRBV7-3 and TRBJ1-2; D is possibly TRBD1 (6 bases). V was shortened by 4 bases and J by 7 bases, with 16 bases between the two germline ends. The CDR3 extends over 14 amino acids. Germline CDR1 and CDR2: SGHTA and FQGTGA. This CDR3 reads CASSSNGGLGGYTF. In nucleotides, the CDR3 is TGTGCCAGCAGCTCAAACGGGGGGCTCGGTGGCTACACCTTC.

This clone was seen a single time. The rearrangement uses TRBV19 and TRBJ1-5, with D maybe TRBD1 (5 bases). The V gene lost 2 bases and the J gene lost 6 bases, with 17 bases spanning the gap. The CDR3 length is 16 residues. Germline V CDR1 and CDR2: LNHDA, SQIVND (reference sequence). The CDR3 DNA sequence: TGTGCCAGTAGTATACTGACCCGGGGGAGGATTCAGCCCCAGCATTTT. Translation gives CASSILTRGRIQPQHF.

V gene TRBV7-3 combines with J gene TRBJ1-6; TRBD1 might be the D (5 bases). Per the germline V gene, CDR1 is SGHTA and CDR2 is FQGTGA. V gave up 1 base and J gave up 6 bases, with 10 bases separating them. This CDR3 contains 15 residues. CDR3 residues: CASSLMGGTNSPLHF. DNA of the CDR3: TGTGCCAGCAGCTTAATGGGAGGGACTAATTCACCCCTCCACTTT.

The J gene is TRBJ1-6, the V gene TRBV19; no firm D call. V was clipped by 7 bases and J by 3 bases, with 10 bases between them. Per germline, CDR1 LNHDA and CDR2 SQIVND (reference sequence). This CDR3 region has 14 residues. CDR3 nucleotide sequence: TGTGCCAGTACAGGCAGCCTCTATAATTCACCCCTCCACTTT. It specifies CASTGSLYNSPLHF.

This clone was recorded only once. The chain employs TRBV5-1 and TRBJ2-1, with 10 bases identical to TRBD2. The ends lost 3 bases at V and 1 base at J; junction bases unmatched: 4. CDR1 is SGHRS and CDR2 is YFSETQ in the germline V gene. The CDR3 is 16 residues long. CDR3 sequence: CASSSSSGGSYNEQFF. The CDR3 coding sequence is TGCGCCAGCAGCTCCTCTAGCGGGGGTTCCTACAATGAGCAGTTCTTC.

This chain joins TRBV2 and TRBJ1-1; D ambiguous. The ends were cut back, 5 bases at V and 1 base at J, with 11 bases in the middle. Germline CDR1 is SNHLY and CDR2 is FYNNEI. The CDR3 contains 14 residues. Here the CDR3 reads CASSPRTENTEAFF. CDR3 in DNA: TGTGCCAGCAGTCCGCGGACTGAGAACACTGAAGCTTTCTTT.

This chain links TRBV28 with TRBJ2-2; 9 bases match TRBD1. The CDR3 totals 16 residues. Germline V gives CDR1 MDHEN, CDR2 SYDVKM. Germline trimming cut 1 base from V and 5 bases from J; bases unmatched to any gene: 5. CDR3 in amino acids: CASSLSGQGRTGELFF. The CDR3 nucleotides are TGTGCCAGCAGTTTATCGGGACAGGGCAGGACCGGGGAGCTGTTTTTT.

The gene calls are TRBV19 and TRBJ2-5; D perhaps matches TRBD2 (6 bases). This CDR3 contains 14 residues. CDR1 and CDR2 from the germline V gene are LNHDA and SQIVND (reference sequence). With 3 bases removed from V and 2 bases from J, the gap between germline ends came to 10 bases. CDR3 residues: CASSMGGPQETQYF. The CDR3 nucleotides read TGTGCCAGTAGTATGGGGGGACCTCAAGAGACCCAGTACTTC.

This clone was observed a handful of times. The chain recombines TRBV2 with TRBJ2-7, with D perhaps matching TRBD2 (5 bases). Germline CDR1 and CDR2: SNHLY and FYNNEI. Trimming removed 5 bases from V and 2 bases from J, with 7 bases in between. This CDR3 comprises 12 residues. CDR3: CASSSLAYEQYF. For the CDR3, the DNA is TGTGCCAGCAGTTCACTAGCCTACGAGCAGTACTTC.